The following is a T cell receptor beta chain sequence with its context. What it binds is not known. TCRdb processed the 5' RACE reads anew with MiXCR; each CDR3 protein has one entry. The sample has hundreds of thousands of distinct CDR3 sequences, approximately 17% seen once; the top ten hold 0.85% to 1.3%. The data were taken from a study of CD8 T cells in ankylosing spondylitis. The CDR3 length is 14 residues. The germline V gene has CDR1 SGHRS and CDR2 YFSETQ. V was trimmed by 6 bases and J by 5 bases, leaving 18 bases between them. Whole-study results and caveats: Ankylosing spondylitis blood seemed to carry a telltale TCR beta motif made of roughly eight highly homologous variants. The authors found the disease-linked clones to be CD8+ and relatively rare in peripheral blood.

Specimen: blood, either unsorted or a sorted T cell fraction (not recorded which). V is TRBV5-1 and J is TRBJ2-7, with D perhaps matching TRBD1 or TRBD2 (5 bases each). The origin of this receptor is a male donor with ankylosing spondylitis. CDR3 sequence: CASTWGSGGDEQYF. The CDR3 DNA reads TGCGCCAGCACCTGGGGCAGCGGTGGCGACGAGCAGTACTTC.